This T cell receptor beta chain appears in the sequencing data of a study of cytotoxic CD8 clonotypes in ibrutinib-treated CLL. Data came from immunoSEQ multiplex PCR; TCRdb stores just in-frame clones and leaves some out. Of about 39,000 clones detected, 65% to 70% appear once; the ten largest clones hold about 7%. V shed 3 bases and J 7 bases; nucleotides not matched to a gene: 4. The CDR3 is 13 residues long. The germline V gene encodes CDR1 SGHRS and CDR2 YFSETQ. The starting material was PBMCs, obtained at disease progression, from a patient treated with ibrutinib. The chain employs TRBV5-1 and TRBJ2-1; 7 nucleotides agree with TRBD2. The TCR comes from a human donor with chronic lymphocytic leukemia. The CDR3 DNA follows: TGCGCCAGCAGCTCTGTTAGCGGGAATGAGCAGTTCTTC. This codes for CASSSVSGNEQFF.